Given below is one T cell receptor (beta chain) in context. The data are from a study of blood T cell repertoires in COVID-19. Libraries were prepared by immunoSEQ multiplex PCR; TCRdb keeps only in-frame clonotypes and omits some of them. The table has hundreds of thousands of clones, about 82% seen once; the top ten hold more than 6%. Germline-derived CDR1 and CDR2 are SGHRS and YFSETQ. The trim removed 3 bases at V and 5 bases at J, leaving 13 bases unmatched. The CDR3 covers 17 residues. The chain carries TRBV5-1 and TRBJ1-2; TRBD1 matches at 10 bases. Sample: peripheral blood. This TCR derives from a human donor in a cohort sampled during active COVID-19. The CDR3 nucleotides read TGCGCCAGCAGCTGGGCAAACGGACAGGGGGTTGATTATGGCTACACCTTC. This encodes CASSWANGQGVDYGYTF.